This is a list of T cell receptor beta chains from one sample in a study of blood T cell repertoires in COVID-19. Profiling relied on immunoSEQ multiplex PCR, and the TCRdb table lists in-frame clones only, not all of them. The top ten hold 20% to 25% of the sample, which has about 70,000 clones, 80% to 90% seen once. The sample consisted of peripheral blood. The receptor source for this set is a woman in her 70s with acute or convalescent COVID-19. Each CDR3 is given with its conserved first and last residue.

TRBJ2-7,TRBV6-6,13,CASSQGQLYEQYF
TRBJ2-7,TRBV18,17,CASSPGPPLFSSYEQYF
TRBJ1-2,TRBV20-1,13,CSASSLANYGYTF
TRBJ1-2,TRBV20-1,11,CSARQNYGYTF
TRBJ2-5,TRBV19,19,CASSIWAPGTGFYQETQYF
TRBJ2-3,TRBV7-7,16,CASSLRYEGGTDTQYF
TRBJ1-1,TRBV3-1/TRBV3-2,14,CASSPRGGGTEAFF
TRBJ2-2,TRBV6-4,16,CASSDSKGARTGELFF
TRBJ2-7,TRBV7-2,13,CASSLREWYEQYF
TRBJ2-7,TRBV11-3,19,CASSPVGTSGTPSSYEQYF
TRBJ2-1,TRBV2,15,CASTYLAGVGNEQFF
TRBJ2-7,TRBV7-6,15,CASSLSPGSSYEQYF
TRBJ1-1,TRBV10-2,13,CASRDKSHTEAFF
TRBJ2-1,TRBV5-1,12,CASSLLRGEQFF
TRBJ2-1,TRBV2,14,CASLTSGRAKEQFF
TRBJ1-2,TRBV28,16,CASSLSLTGTNYGYTF
TRBJ1-2,TRBV19,15,CASSIGGQPNYGYTF
TRBJ1-1,TRBV6-6,13,CASSYRGNTEAFF
TRBJ1-1,TRBV5-1,13,CASSLGGHTEAFF
TRBJ2-7,TRBV6-5,14,CASSYRQGAREQYF
TRBJ2-5,TRBV5-1,15,CASSLGGQSVETQYF
TRBJ1-1,TRBV3-1/TRBV3-2,15,CASSPLDRLNTEAFF